This TCR beta chain comes out of a study of blood T cell repertoires in COVID-19. Study as a whole: Samples came from the United States, Italy and Spain, spanning acute and convalescent COVID-19. PBMCs, B-cell-depleted T cells, or T cells provided the cDNA or gDNA that made up the material.

The authors' processing: For nucleated cells, counts were estimated from reference gene primer amplification. TCRdb's table, derived via immunoSEQ multiplex PCR, lists solely in-frame clones and lacks some. V and J calls plus clone size are reproduced from that table; the DNA served to infer D and trimming. The sample consists of about 670,000 clones, just under 90% of them appearing once. The sequenced sample was peripheral blood. The sequence was collected from a young woman with acute or convalescent COVID-19.

In DNA form, the CDR3 reads TGTGCCAGCAGGGGAGTCCAGGAGCAAAACTATGGCTACACCTTC. This codes for CASRGVQEQNYGYTF. The chain employs TRBV6-5 and TRBJ1-2; unclear D gene. The CDR3 sequence is 15 residues long. The V end lost 6 bases, the J end lost 2 bases, and 16 bases lay between the germline ends. Germline values: CDR1 MNHEY, CDR2 SVGAGI.